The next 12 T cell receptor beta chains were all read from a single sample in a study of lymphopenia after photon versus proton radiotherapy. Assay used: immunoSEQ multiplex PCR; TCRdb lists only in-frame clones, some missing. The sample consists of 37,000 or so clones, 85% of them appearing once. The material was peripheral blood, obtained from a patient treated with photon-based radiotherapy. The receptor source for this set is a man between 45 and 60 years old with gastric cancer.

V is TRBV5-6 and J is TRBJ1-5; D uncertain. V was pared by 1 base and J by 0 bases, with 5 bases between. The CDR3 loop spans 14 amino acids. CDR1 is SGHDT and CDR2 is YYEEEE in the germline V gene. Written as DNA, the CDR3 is TGTGCCAGCAGCTTGAAATATAGCAATCAGCCCCAGCATTTT. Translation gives CASSLKYSNQPQHF.

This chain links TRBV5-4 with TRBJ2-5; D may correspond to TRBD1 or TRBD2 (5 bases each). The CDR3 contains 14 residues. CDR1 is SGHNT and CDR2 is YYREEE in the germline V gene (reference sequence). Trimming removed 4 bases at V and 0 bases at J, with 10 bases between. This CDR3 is CASSSGTNQETQYF. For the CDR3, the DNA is TGTGCCAGCAGCAGTGGGACCAACCAAGAGACCCAGTACTTC. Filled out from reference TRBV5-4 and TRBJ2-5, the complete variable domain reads ETGVTQSPTHLIKTRGQQVTLRCSSQSGHNTVSWYQQALGQGPQFIFQYYREEENGRGNFPPRFSGLQFPNYSSELNVNALELDDSALYLCASSSGTNQETQYFGPGTRLLVL.

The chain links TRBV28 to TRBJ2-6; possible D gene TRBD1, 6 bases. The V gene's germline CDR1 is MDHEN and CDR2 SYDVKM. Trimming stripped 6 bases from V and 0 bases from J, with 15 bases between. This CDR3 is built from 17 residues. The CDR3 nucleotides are TGTGCCAGCAGCTCTATTCGACAGGCCTCTGGGGCCAACGTCCTGACTTTC. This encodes CASSSIRQASGANVLTF.

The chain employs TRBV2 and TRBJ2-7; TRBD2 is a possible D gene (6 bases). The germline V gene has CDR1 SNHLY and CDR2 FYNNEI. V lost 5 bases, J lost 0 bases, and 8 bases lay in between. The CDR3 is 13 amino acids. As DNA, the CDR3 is TGTGCCAGCAGTACCGGGGGCTCCTACGAGCAGTACTTC. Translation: CASSTGGSYEQYF.

Here the CDR3 reads CASLERAKNIQYF. As DNA, the CDR3 is TGTGCCAGTCTGGAGAGAGCCAAAAACATTCAGTACTTC. The chain employs TRBV2 and TRBJ2-4; no firm D call. The CDR3 has 13 amino acids. CDR1 is SNHLY, CDR2 FYNNEI, per germline. Trimming cost V 9 bases and J 0 bases, with 9 bases left between them.

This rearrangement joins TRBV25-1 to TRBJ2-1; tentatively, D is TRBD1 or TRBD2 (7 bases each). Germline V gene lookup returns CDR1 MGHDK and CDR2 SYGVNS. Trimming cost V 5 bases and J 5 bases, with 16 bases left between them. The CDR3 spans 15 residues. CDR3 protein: CASSPQGGVHNEQFF. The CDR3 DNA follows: TGTGCCAGCAGTCCCCAGGGGGGGGTCCACAATGAGCAGTTCTTC.

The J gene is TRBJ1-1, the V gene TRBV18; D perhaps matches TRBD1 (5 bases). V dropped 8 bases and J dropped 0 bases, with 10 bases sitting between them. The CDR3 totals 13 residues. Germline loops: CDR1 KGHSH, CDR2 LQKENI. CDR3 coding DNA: TGTGCCAGCCAAGACAGCATGAACACTGAAGCTTTCTTT. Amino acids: CASQDSMNTEAFF. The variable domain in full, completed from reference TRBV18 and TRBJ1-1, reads NAGVMQNPRHLVRRRGQEARLRCSPMKGHSHVYWYRQLPEEGLKFMVYLQKENIIDESGMPKERFSAEFPKEGPSILRIQQVVRGDSAAYFCASQDSMNTEAFFGQGTRLTVV.

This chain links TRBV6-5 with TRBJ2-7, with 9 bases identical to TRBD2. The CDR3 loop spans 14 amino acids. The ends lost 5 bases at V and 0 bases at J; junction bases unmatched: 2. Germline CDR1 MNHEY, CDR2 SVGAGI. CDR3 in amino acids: CASSRTSASYEQYF. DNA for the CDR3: TGTGCCAGCAGTAGGACTAGCGCCTCCTACGAGCAGTACTTC.

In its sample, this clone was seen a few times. DNA for the CDR3: TGTGCCAGCAGTGACGGGACAGGGGTGGCCACTGAAGCTTTCTTT. Translated, it gives CASSDGTGVATEAFF. V and J are TRBV6-4 and TRBJ1-1, with 10 bases matching TRBD1. Per the germline V gene, CDR1 is MRHNA and CDR2 is SNTAGT. The V segment lost 2 bases and the J segment 4 bases; nucleotides outside the gene matches: 4. CDR3 size: 15 residues.

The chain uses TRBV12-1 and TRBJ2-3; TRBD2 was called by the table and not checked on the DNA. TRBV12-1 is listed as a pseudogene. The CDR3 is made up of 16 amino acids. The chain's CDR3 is CASSCILAESTDTQYF. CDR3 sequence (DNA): TGTGCCAGCAGCTGTATACTAGCGGAGAGCACAGATACGCAGTATTTT.

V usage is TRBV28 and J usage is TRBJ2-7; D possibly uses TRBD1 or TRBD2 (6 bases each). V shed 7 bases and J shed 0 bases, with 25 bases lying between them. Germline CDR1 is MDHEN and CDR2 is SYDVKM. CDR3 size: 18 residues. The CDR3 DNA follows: TGTGCCAGCAAGGGACTCCGGGGGCGGTCCTGGGTCTCCTACGAGCAGTACTTC. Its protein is CASKGLRGRSWVSYEQYF.

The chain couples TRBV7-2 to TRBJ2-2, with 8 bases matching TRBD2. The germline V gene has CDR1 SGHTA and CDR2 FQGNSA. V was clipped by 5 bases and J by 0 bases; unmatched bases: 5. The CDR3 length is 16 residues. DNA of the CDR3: TGTGCCAGCAGCCCGAGACTAGCGCCGAACACCGGGGAGCTGTTTTTT. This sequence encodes CASSPRLAPNTGELFF.